Listed below are T cell receptor beta chains from one sample, sequenced in a study of blood T cell repertoires in COVID-19. Assay: immunoSEQ multiplex PCR; the TCRdb copy retains only in-frame clones and omits some. There are roughly 410,000 clones in the sample; about 90% occur only once, and approximately 2.5% lies in the top ten. The material sequenced was peripheral blood. These receptors were collected from an older woman with COVID-19, enrolled during active disease. The CDR3 runs from the conserved cysteine through the conserved F or W. The D gene is left open where the match is weak.

d_call	cdr3_length	v_call	j_call	cdr3_nt	cdr3_aa
NA	13	TRBV2	TRBJ1-6	TGTGCCAGCAAGCGGGGAGGAAATTCACCCCTCCACTTT	CASKRGGNSPLHF
NA	15	TRBV2	TRBJ2-2	TGTGCCAGCATCCAGCTGGACAGAATCACCGGGGAGCTGTTTTTT	CASIQLDRITGELFF
NA	16	TRBV5-1	TRBJ2-1	TGCGCCAGCAGCTTGGTGGTGGGGAGCTCCTACAATGAGCAGTTCTTC	CASSLVVGSSYNEQFF
TRBD1	15	TRBV7-8	TRBJ2-1	TGTGCCAGCAGCCGGGACAGGGCTTTTAACAATGAGCAGTTCTTC	CASSRDRAFNNEQFF
NA	17	TRBV7-9	TRBJ2-2	TGTGCCAGCAGCCCGGGAGTCGGGGGGCTCAACACCGGGGAGCTGTTTTTT	CASSPGVGGLNTGELFF
TRBD1	15	TRBV5-1	TRBJ2-7	TGCGCCAGCAGTGTGGGGCCAGGGGGCTCCTACGAGCAGTACTTC	CASSVGPGGSYEQYF
NA	15	TRBV6-5	TRBJ2-7	TGTGCCAGCAGCGCGGGCCCTACCCTCCTCTACGAGCAGTACTTC	CASSAGPTLLYEQYF
NA	14	TRBV5-1	TRBJ1-1	TGCGCCAGCAGCTTGGCCAGCGGAAACACTGAAGCTTTCTTT	CASSLASGNTEAFF
TRBD1	17	TRBV28	TRBJ1-1	TGTGCCAGCAGTTTATTTGGGACAGGGCCCATGAACACTGAAGCTTTCTTT	CASSLFGTGPMNTEAFF
NA	14	TRBV6-5	TRBJ1-1	TGTGCCAGCAGTTATACAGGTCTTAGCACTGAAGCTTTCTTT	CASSYTGLSTEAFF
TRBD1	18	TRBV9	TRBJ1-2	TGTGCCAGCAGCGTAGAACGCGTTTGGGGACAGGGGGCTCGTGGCTACACCTTC	CASSVERVWGQGARGYTF
NA	16	TRBV7-3	TRBJ2-1	TGTGCCAGCAGCTCGTGGGGGCTAAGATCCTACAATGAGCAGTTCTTC	CASSSWGLRSYNEQFF
TRBD1	15	TRBV2	TRBJ1-5	TGTGCCAGCAGTAGACAGGGGGCTCAGGGTCAGCCCCAGCATTTT	CASSRQGAQGQPQHF
TRBD1	14	TRBV6-1	TRBJ1-2	TGTGCCAGCAGTGAAGAGGGGACAGTCTATGGCTACACCTTC	CASSEEGTVYGYTF